Below, 12 T cell receptor beta chains from the same sample are listed, as sequenced in a study of early T cells in non-severe SARS-CoV-2 infection. TCRdb independently ran MiXCR on the 5' RACE reads; one entry per CDR3 protein. The sample holds 60,000 or so distinct CDR3 sequences, about 9.8% seen once. Sequencing was carried out using whole blood. The receptors stem from an adult who was a healthcare worker with PCR-confirmed SARS-CoV-2 infection or an uninfected control (not recorded which).

Ten or more counts support this clonotype. This chain uses TRBV28 with TRBJ2-1, with D maybe TRBD2 (5 bases). The CDR3 spans 18 residues. Trimming left V 8 bases short and J 3 bases short, with 26 bases between. Germline loops: CDR1 MDHEN, CDR2 SYDVKM. DNA of the CDR3: TGTGCCAGCTCCCGCCCGGGGTCAGGCGTGGGATTCTACAATGAGCAGTTCTTC. This gives the protein CASSRPGSGVGFYNEQFF.

This clonotype appeared many times. This chain links TRBV29-1 with TRBJ2-3; 9 nucleotides agree with TRBD2. The germline CDR1 and CDR2 sequences are SQVTM and ANQGSEA. This CDR3 comprises 15 residues. The ends lost 6 bases at V and 2 bases at J; junction bases unmatched: 9. The CDR3 DNA reads as TGCAGCGTCGAACCGACTAGCGGATACACAGATACGCAGTATTTT. The encoded protein is CSVEPTSGYTDTQYF.

This clonotype was detected ten times or more. The J gene is TRBJ2-7, the V gene TRBV7-8, with 9 bases lining up with TRBD1. CDR1 and CDR2 from the germline V gene are SGHVS and FQNEAQ. The CDR3 contains 15 residues. J gave up 4 bases and V 1 base, and 5 bases lay outside the gene matches. The CDR3 DNA reads TGTGCCAGCAGCTTAGAACGGGGGACAGGGTACGAGCAGTACTTC. Its translation is CASSLERGTGYEQYF.

This chain links TRBV7-2 with TRBJ2-1, with a possible D match to TRBD2 (6 bases). V lost 4 bases to trimming and J lost 4 bases, with 11 bases between them. This CDR3 spans 14 amino acids. CDR1 and CDR2 (germline): SGHTA, FQGNSA. CDR3 region: CASSSRTTYNEQFF. CDR3 DNA sequence: TGTGCCAGCAGCTCAAGGACTACTTACAATGAGCAGTTCTTC.

This chain links TRBV12-3 or TRBV12-4 with TRBJ2-4; TRBD2 might be the D (6 bases). CDR3 length equals 16 residues. Trimming took off 3 bases at V and 1 base at J, with 13 bases between the two ends. The CDR3 DNA reads as TGTGCCAGCAGTTTCAGAGCGGGCCTCGCCAAAAACATTCAGTACTTC. Protein sequence: CASSFRAGLAKNIQYF.

This clonotype has ten or more counts. J is TRBJ2-1 and V is TRBV29-1; D not certain. CDR1 and CDR2 from the germline V gene are SQVTM and ANQGSEA. The ends were cut back, 1 base at V and 10 bases at J, with 17 bases in the middle. The CDR3 has 14 amino acids. For the CDR3, the DNA is TGCAGCGTTGAAGTGGGCGGAAGTTTCGGGGAGCAGTTCTTC. This gives the protein CSVEVGGSFGEQFF.

This clonotype appeared many times. The V call is TRBV7-2, the J call TRBJ2-3; D possibly uses TRBD1 or TRBD2 (5 bases each). This CDR3 comprises 15 residues. V gave up 0 bases and J gave up 2 bases, with 9 bases separating them. Germline V CDR1 and CDR2: SGHTA, FQGNSA. This chain's CDR3 is CASSLAGANTDTQYF. CDR3 sequence (DNA): TGTGCCAGCAGCTTAGCCGGGGCAAACACAGATACGCAGTATTTT.

This clonotype turned up a few times. J is TRBJ2-1 and V is TRBV5-1, with 7 bases fitting TRBD2. J was trimmed by 0 bases and V by 0 bases; bases with no gene match: 3. Germline CDR1 SGHRS, CDR2 YFSETQ. The CDR3 has 16 residues. The CDR3 DNA is TGCGCCAGCAGCTTGGCTCTAGCGGACTCCTACAATGAGCAGTTCTTC. It encodes CASSLALADSYNEQFF.

This clonotype was found a few times. The J gene is TRBJ2-5, the V gene TRBV28; 7 bases agree with TRBD1. This CDR3 region has 13 residues. From germline, CDR1 is MDHEN and CDR2 SYDVKM. The V gene end was trimmed by 5 bases and the J gene end by 3 bases; junction bases not matched to a gene: 3. DNA of the CDR3: TGTGCCAGCAGTCCTGGACAGGAAGAGACCCAGTACTTC. This gives the protein CASSPGQEETQYF.

This clonotype appeared many times. The V and J genes are TRBV4-2 and TRBJ1-1; the D is unclear. This CDR3 has 15 amino acids. V gave up 5 bases and J gave up 1 base, with 14 bases separating them. The germline V gene has CDR1 LGHNA and CDR2 YNFKEQ. Here the CDR3 reads CASSSPPGTNTEAFF. Here the CDR3 DNA reads TGTGCCAGCAGCTCACCCCCGGGAACGAACACTGAAGCTTTCTTT.

The sample holds many counts of this clonotype. This chain uses TRBV7-9 with TRBJ1-4, with D perhaps TRBD1 (6 bases). Germline CDR1 SEHNR, CDR2 FQNEAQ (reference sequence). V lost 5 bases, J lost 5 bases, and 18 bases lay in between. The CDR3 is made up of 16 amino acids. The chain's CDR3 is CASSPGDRILNEKLFF. For the CDR3, the DNA is TGTGCCAGCAGCCCCGGAGACAGGATCCTCAATGAAAAACTGTTTTTT. Using reference TRBV7-9 and TRBJ1-4 for the parts outside the CDR3, the full variable domain is DTGVSQNPRHKITKRGQNVTFRCDPISEHNRLYWYRQTLGQGPEFLTYFQNEAQLEKSRLLSDRFSAERPKGSFSTLEIQRTEQGDSAMYLCASSPGDRILNEKLFFGSGTQLSVL.

CDR3 region: CASSQELGYYEQYF. The CDR3 coding sequence is TGTGCCAGCAGCCAAGAGTTGGGGTACTACGAGCAGTACTTC. The genes are TRBV4-2 and TRBJ2-7; D gene unclear. The ends were cut back, 0 bases at V and 3 bases at J, with 9 bases in the middle. Germline values: CDR1 LGHNA, CDR2 YNFKEQ. The CDR3 contains 14 residues.